This record covers a single T cell receptor (beta chain). Its antigen is currently unknown. The source of the sample is a study of tumor-infiltrating lymphocytes in localized non-small cell lung cancer. At the level of the study: Some samples were collected after neoadjuvant chemotherapy; smokers, never-smokers and several histologies were included. Study-wide findings and caveats: Higher tumor T cell infiltration than in uninvolved lung was supported by TCRbeta sequencing.

This CDR3 spans 16 amino acids. V was shortened by 0 bases and J by 0 bases, with 10 bases between the two germline ends. Germline CDR1 is SGHDT and CDR2 is YYEEEE. Sequencing used immunoSEQ multiplex PCR; TCRdb keeps in-frame clones, though not all of them. The data contain 9,500 to 14,000 clones, around 84% of them seen just once; the ten biggest clones take up around 7.9%. This sequence was found in a human donor with non-small cell lung cancer. The sample comprised lung tumor tissue. This chain joins TRBV5-6 and TRBJ2-4; D perhaps matches TRBD1 (6 bases). This chain's CDR3 is CASSLDRQVAKNIQYF. The DNA for the CDR3 is TGTGCCAGCAGCTTGGACAGACAGGTAGCCAAAAACATTCAGTACTTC.